Following are 18 T cell receptor beta chains from one sample sequenced in a study of cytomegalovirus exposure and HLA in healthy donors. With 60 Vbeta and 13 Jbeta primers, the PCR was carried out. The data were produced by immunoSEQ multiplex PCR, yet TCRdb's version contains in-frame clones alone and is incomplete. This table holds approximately 100,000 clones, approximately 72% found once. The sequenced material came from PBMCs. The receptor set was obtained from a woman in her thirties or forties in good health and CMV-seropositive.

This CDR3 is CASSDSERSEQFF. CDR3 nucleotides: TGTGCCAGCAGTGACTCGGAGCGTTCGGAGCAGTTCTTC. V is TRBV6-4 and J is TRBJ2-1; D gene uncertain. The CDR3 loop spans 13 amino acids. Germline V gene data show CDR1 as MRHNA and CDR2 as SNTAGT. Deletions cut 0 bases from V and 10 bases from J, with 10 bases between.

This rearrangement joins TRBV5-6 to TRBJ2-3; perhaps TRBD1 as D (5 bases). The CDR3 runs 15 residues. The V gene lost 6 bases and the J gene lost 0 bases, with 14 bases spanning the gap. Germline lookup yields CDR1 SGHDT and CDR2 YYEEEE. The CDR3 DNA reads as TGTGCCAGCACCTCCCACAGGCACAGCACAGATACGCAGTATTTT. As protein: CASTSHRHSTDTQYF.

This sequence joins TRBV18 and TRBJ2-2, with a tentative D call TRBD1 (6 bases). This CDR3 spans 15 amino acids. V dropped 2 bases and J dropped 2 bases, with 9 bases sitting between them. In germline, CDR1 is KGHSH, CDR2 LQKENI. CDR3 sequence (DNA): TGTGCCAGCTCACCAAGACAGGAAAACACCGGGGAGCTGTTTTTT. This encodes CASSPRQENTGELFF.

This clone was observed a single time. The chain uses TRBV15 and TRBJ2-5, with 7 bases matching TRBD1. The J call may not be correct, given that the DNA end is closer to TRBJ2-7. The germline V gene encodes CDR1 LNHNV and CDR2 YYDKDF (reference sequence). The CDR3 length is 16 residues. Here the CDR3 reads CATSRGWDSHSYEQYF. The DNA for the CDR3 is TGTGCCACCAGCAGAGGTTGGGACAGCCACTCCTACGAGCAGTACTTC.

V and J are TRBV20-1 and TRBJ2-1; D gene ambiguous. This CDR3 contains 11 residues. CDR1 is DFQATT, CDR2 SNEGSKA, per germline (reference sequence). CDR3 loop: CSWSWVDEQFF. The CDR3 DNA reads as TGCAGCTGGAGTTGGGTAGATGAGCAGTTCTTC.

V usage is TRBV30 and J usage is TRBJ1-2; 10 nucleotides align to TRBD1. This CDR3 is built from 13 residues. The J segment lost 0 bases and the V segment lost 8 bases, leaving 3 bases of the junction unmatched. From germline, CDR1 is GTSNPN and CDR2 SVGIG (reference sequence). CDR3: CAGQGVTNYGYTF. The CDR3 nucleotides read TGTGCCGGACAGGGGGTTACTAACTATGGCTACACCTTC.

The chain recombines TRBV12-1 with TRBJ2-1; TRBD2 reflects the table's D call only, with no check against the DNA. TRBV12-1 is annotated as a pseudogene. The CDR3 consists of 20 residues. This CDR3 reads CASSPSRGTRHSSSYNEQFF. The CDR3 nucleotides are TGTGCCAGCAGCCCAAGCCGAGGGACTAGACACTCAAGCTCCTACAATGAGCAGTTCTTC.

This rearrangement joins TRBV27 to TRBJ2-3, with TRBD1 matching 7 bases. The CDR3 covers 17 residues. Germline V lookup: CDR1 MNHEY, CDR2 SMNVEV (reference sequence). V trimming: 1 base; J trimming: 5 bases; junction bases outside the gene matches: 12. The CDR3 DNA reads as TGTGCCAGCAGTTTATTATCTGGAAGGGGGCTTGGAGATACGCAGTATTTT. Translating gives CASSLLSGRGLGDTQYF.

This chain connects TRBV11-2 to TRBJ1-2; D gene unclear. The V gene lost 1 base and the J gene lost 7 bases, with 16 bases spanning the gap. The germline V gene encodes CDR1 SGHAT and CDR2 FQNNGV. The CDR3 totals 15 residues. DNA for the CDR3: TGTGCCAGCAGCTTAGGTAGCGCGGTGCCTGGTGGCTACACCTTC. Its translation is CASSLGSAVPGGYTF.

The rearrangement uses TRBV2 and TRBJ2-7; D is possibly TRBD2 (6 bases). V lost 4 bases to trimming and J lost 5 bases, with 12 bases between them. Germline V CDR1 and CDR2: SNHLY, FYNNEI. This CDR3 has 13 amino acids. CDR3 sequence: CASSASRENEQYF. The CDR3 region has the DNA TGTGCCAGCAGTGCCTCCCGGGAGAACGAGCAGTACTTC.

This clone appeared once. The J gene is TRBJ2-2, the V gene TRBV15; D is possibly TRBD1 (6 bases). The CDR3 contains 17 residues. Germline V gene sequence: CDR1 LNHNV, CDR2 YYDKDF (reference sequence). V was clipped by 3 bases and J by 3 bases, with 17 bases between them. The CDR3 reads CATSRKPGTPYTGELFF. Here the CDR3 DNA reads TGTGCCACCAGCAGGAAGCCCGGGACACCATACACCGGGGAGCTGTTTTTT. The variable domain in full, with the rest retrieved from reference TRBV15 and TRBJ2-2, is DAMVIQNPRYQVTQFGKPVTLSCSQTLNHNVMYWYQQKSSQAPKLLFHYYDKDFNNEADTPDNFQSRRPNTSFCFLDIRSPGLGDTAMYLCATSRKPGTPYTGELFFGEGSRLTVL.

Details on this clone: The same CDR3 can be traced to other DNA sequences in this sample. The V call is TRBV18, the J call TRBJ2-3; no clear D gene. V was pared by 3 bases and J by 2 bases, with 6 bases between. This CDR3 spans 13 amino acids. In germline, CDR1 is KGHSH, CDR2 LQKENI. CDR3 in amino acids: CASSPSLTDTQYF. DNA for the CDR3: TGTGCCAGCTCACCCTCCCTCACAGATACGCAGTATTTT.

The chain has TRBV19 and TRBJ1-1; 7 bases match TRBD1. Germline loops: CDR1 LNHDA, CDR2 SQIVND (reference sequence). V lost 4 bases and J lost 5; bases outside the gene matches: 4. The CDR3 is 13 amino acids. DNA of the CDR3: TGTGCCAGTAGTAGGACAGGTTTAACTGAAGCTTTCTTT. This translates into CASSRTGLTEAFF.

This clone came up once. The DNA for the CDR3 is TGTGCCAGCAGCGTAGGCAGGGGGTCCTACAATGAGCAGTTCTTC. Translation gives CASSVGRGSYNEQFF. The chain links TRBV9 to TRBJ2-1, with TRBD1 identical over 7 bases. Germline-derived CDR1 and CDR2 are SGDLS and YYNGEE. J lost 1 base, V lost 0 bases, and 1 base had no gene match. This CDR3 has 15 amino acids.

The gene calls are TRBV11-3 and TRBJ1-3, with D possibly TRBD1 on 6 matching bases. This CDR3 has 17 residues. Germline lookup yields CDR1 SGHNT and CDR2 YENEEA. Trimming took off 3 bases at V and 0 bases at J, with 15 bases between the two ends. In DNA, the CDR3 is TGTGCCAGCAGCTTGATGGGGGGGGCCGTCTCTGGAAACACCATATATTTT. Protein: CASSLMGGAVSGNTIYF.

The chain has TRBV12-5 and TRBJ2-7; 11 bases align to TRBD2. Germline values: CDR1 LGHNT, CDR2 FRNRAP. The CDR3 has 14 residues. V trimming: 6 bases; J trimming: 2 bases; junction bases outside the gene matches: 3. The CDR3 spells CASGLLAGAYEQYF. CDR3 nucleotide sequence: TGTGCTAGTGGCCTACTAGCGGGAGCCTACGAGCAGTACTTC.

The J gene is TRBJ2-4, the V gene TRBV6-5; TRBD1 is a possible D gene (5 bases). The V gene's germline CDR1 is MNHEY and CDR2 SVGAGI. Trimming pared 2 bases from V and 0 bases from J, leaving 5 bases between. The CDR3 has 14 amino acids. CDR3 bases: TGTGCCAGCAGTTACGACAGAGCCAAAAACATTCAGTACTTC. Translation gives CASSYDRAKNIQYF.

The V gene is TRBV7-9, the J gene TRBJ2-5; D perhaps matches TRBD1 (6 bases). CDR1 and CDR2 from the germline V gene are SEHNR and FQNEAQ (reference sequence). CDR3 length: 15 residues. Trimming removed 5 bases at V and 2 bases at J, with 15 bases between. In DNA, the CDR3 is TGTGCCAGCAGCCAACGACAGGTCTTTCAAGAGACCCAGTACTTC. It is translated as CASSQRQVFQETQYF.